A single sample is the source of the 26 T cell receptor beta chains below, sequenced in a study of cytomegalovirus exposure and HLA in healthy donors. The PCR employed 60 Vbeta primers together with 13 Jbeta primers. Sequenced by immunoSEQ multiplex PCR; TCRdb stores in-frame clones only, minus some. Of about 140,000 clones listed, roughly 73% were seen once; the top ten hold about 11%. Material: PBMCs. All receptors come from a man between 18 and 29 years old in good health and CMV-seropositive.

CDR3 in DNA: TGTGCCAGCAGTTCGGACAGTAATCAGCCCCAGCATTTT. Protein: CASSSDSNQPQHF. This chain connects TRBV2 to TRBJ1-5, with a tentative D call TRBD1 (6 bases). Trimming left V 5 bases short and J 4 bases short, with 9 bases between. The CDR3 spans 13 residues. Germline CDR1 reads SNHLY; CDR2 reads FYNNEI. Looking up the rest from reference TRBV2 and TRBJ1-5 gives the full variable domain: EPEVTQTPSHQVTQMGQEVILRCVPISNHLYFYWYRQILGQKVEFLVSFYNNEISEKSEIFDDQFSVERPDGSNFTLKIRSTKLEDSAMYFCASSSDSNQPQHFGDGTRLSIL.

The V call is TRBV28, the J call TRBJ2-1; 12 nucleotides match TRBD2. The trim removed 6 bases at V and 8 bases at J, leaving 8 bases unmatched. This CDR3 has 15 residues. CDR1 is MDHEN, CDR2 SYDVKM, per germline. The CDR3 reads CASRPGTSGWDEQFF. The CDR3 coding sequence is TGTGCCAGCAGACCCGGGACTAGCGGGTGGGATGAGCAGTTCTTC.

This clone was seen more than once but under ten times. This chain uses TRBV11-2 with TRBJ2-5; 9 bases align to TRBD2. The CDR3 loop spans 13 amino acids. V dropped 5 bases and J dropped 13; count of bases not matched to a gene: 11. Germline V gene lookup returns CDR1 SGHAT and CDR2 FQNNGV. CDR3 residues: CASSPTAGGTTYF. CDR3 coding DNA: TGTGCCAGCAGCCCAACAGCGGGAGGAACAACGTACTTC.

This clone has just one count. The chain is built from TRBV4-2 and TRBJ2-7, with 9 bases fitting TRBD2. The CDR3 sequence is 13 residues long. CDR1 LGHNA and CDR2 YNFKEQ come from the germline V gene. Unmatched junction bases numbered 0, after V lost 0 bases and J lost 6 bases. Here the CDR3 DNA reads TGTGCCAGCAGCCAAGAAGCGGGAGGCGAGCAGTACTTC. It specifies CASSQEAGGEQYF.

As concerns this clone: Compared with germline, one end of the junction differs, possibly owing to a read error. The chain recombines TRBV5-1 with TRBJ1-3, with 11 positions matching TRBD1. This CDR3 has 16 amino acids. CDR1 is SGHRS and CDR2 is YFSETQ in the germline V gene. Here the CDR3 DNA reads TGCGCCCGCAGCTTTGGGACAGGGGGATCTGGAAACACCATATATTTT. Its protein is CARSFGTGGSGNTIYF.

The chain uses TRBV10-2 and TRBJ2-1; 9 bases fit TRBD2. The CDR3 loop spans 13 amino acids. CDR1 and CDR2 (germline): WSHSY, SAAADI. V was pared by 8 bases and J by 7 bases, with 6 bases of the junction left unmatched. CDR3 DNA: TGCGCCAGCGGGACTAGCAGACCGAATGAGCAGTTCTTC. It yields the protein CASGTSRPNEQFF.

The chain uses TRBV29-1 and TRBJ2-1; D is uncertain. Germline values: CDR1 SQVTM, CDR2 ANQGSEA. CDR3 length: 12 residues. The V end lost 5 bases, the J end lost 7 bases, and 12 bases lay between the germline ends. In DNA, the CDR3 is TGCAGCGTTTTTCCGCTCCGGAATGAGCAGTTCTTC. Its translation is CSVFPLRNEQFF.

This clone is a singleton in its sample. CDR3 residues: CAIRSTGNTEAFF. Here the CDR3 DNA reads TGTGCCATCAGGTCAACAGGGAACACTGAAGCTTTCTTT. The chain employs TRBV10-3 and TRBJ1-1; D possibly corresponds to TRBD1 (5 bases). The CDR3 contains 13 residues. Germline V gives CDR1 ENHRY, CDR2 SYGVKD. V was cut by 6 bases and J by 1 base, with 9 bases left in between.

This sequence joins TRBV7-3 and TRBJ2-7, with TRBD2 identical over 9 bases. The CDR3 covers 15 residues. The trim removed 5 bases at V and 6 bases at J, leaving 11 bases unmatched. Germline V gene lookup returns CDR1 SGHTA and CDR2 FQGTGA. CDR3 sequence: CASSPGSSGSSEQYF. The CDR3 region has the DNA TGTGCCAGCAGCCCAGGAAGTAGCGGGAGTTCCGAGCAGTACTTC.

The CDR3, as DNA: TGTGCCAGCAGTTTCCGTTTCGGCTACGAGCAGTACTTC. Translation gives CASSFRFGYEQYF. The chain links TRBV27 to TRBJ2-7, with D unresolved. Trimming pared 3 bases from V and 3 bases from J, leaving 9 bases between. CDR1 is MNHEY and CDR2 is SMNVEV in the germline V gene (reference sequence). This CDR3 is built from 13 residues.

The chain uses TRBV28 and TRBJ2-7; 9 nucleotides agree with TRBD1. Germline V gives CDR1 MDHEN, CDR2 SYDVKM. This CDR3 comprises 14 residues. The V and J ends lost 6 bases and 6 bases, in that order; junction bases with no gene match: 9. The CDR3 reads CASRAQGAQVEQYF. The CDR3 region has the DNA TGTGCCAGCAGAGCACAGGGGGCTCAAGTCGAGCAGTACTTC.

This rearrangement joins TRBV5-6 to TRBJ2-7; perhaps TRBD2 as D (6 bases). The V gene's germline CDR1 is SGHDT and CDR2 YYEEEE. The length of the CDR3 is 14 residues. V dropped 1 base and J dropped 7 bases, with 15 bases sitting between them. CDR3 sequence reads: CASSLYGVEGEQYF. The CDR3 nucleotides are TGTGCCAGCAGCTTGTACGGTGTGGAGGGTGAGCAGTACTTC.

The sample holds a few counts of this clone. The rearrangement links TRBV6-1 to TRBJ2-1; 10 nucleotides align to TRBD2. This CDR3 comprises 15 residues. CDR1 and CDR2 from the germline V gene are MNHNS and SASEGT. With V trimmed by 4 bases and J by 6 bases, 6 bases remained unmatched. DNA of the CDR3: TGTGCCAGCAGTGTGGCCGGGACTAGCGTCAATGAGCAGTTCTTC. Translated, it gives CASSVAGTSVNEQFF.

This clone has just one count. J is TRBJ2-7 and V is TRBV2; D perhaps matches TRBD1 (5 bases). Germline CDR1 SNHLY, CDR2 FYNNEI. V was pared by 6 bases and J by 4 bases, with 13 bases between. This CDR3 contains 13 residues. CDR3 in amino acids: CASSSWGGYEQYF. The CDR3 DNA is TGTGCCAGCAGCTCCTGGGGCGGTTACGAGCAGTACTTC.

This clone has only one observation. V usage is TRBV19 and J usage is TRBJ1-4, with 7 bases lining up with TRBD1. Germline values: CDR1 LNHDA, CDR2 SQIVND (reference sequence). The CDR3 consists of 16 residues. V lost 5 bases, J lost 1 base, and 7 bases stayed unmatched. The CDR3, as DNA: TGTGCCAGTAGTCAACAGGGGAGGTTAACTAATGAAAAACTGTTTTTT. Protein: CASSQQGRLTNEKLFF.

The V and J genes are TRBV28 and TRBJ1-1; 8 nucleotides match TRBD1. The CDR3 covers 16 residues. Germline CDR1 MDHEN, CDR2 SYDVKM. V shed 4 bases and J 0 bases; nucleotides not matched to a gene: 7. The CDR3: CASSSPGQAMNTEAFF. The DNA of the CDR3 is TGTGCCAGCAGTTCCCCGGGACAGGCGATGAACACTGAAGCTTTCTTT.

V and J are TRBV12-5 and TRBJ2-2, with 7 positions matching TRBD2. Germline V lookup: CDR1 LGHNT, CDR2 FRNRAP. V shed 4 bases and J 3 bases; nucleotides not matched to a gene: 2. The CDR3 has 14 residues. The CDR3 region is CASGYTSDTGELFF. The CDR3 nucleotides are TGTGCTAGTGGTTACACTAGCGACACCGGGGAGCTGTTTTTT.

This chain uses TRBV14 with TRBJ2-1, with 12 nucleotides matching TRBD2. The length of the CDR3 is 15 residues. V trimming: 0 bases; J trimming: 8 bases; junction bases outside the gene matches: 2. The germline V gene encodes CDR1 SGHDN and CDR2 FVKESK. CDR3 nucleotide sequence: TGTGCCAGCAGCCAAGACCGACTAGCGGGAGATGAGCAGTTCTTC. It codes for CASSQDRLAGDEQFF.

The chain is built from TRBV27 and TRBJ1-4; no firm D call. CDR1 and CDR2 (germline): MNHEY, SMNVEV (reference sequence). Trimming left V 1 base short and J 5 bases short, with 20 bases between. The CDR3 has 18 residues. The CDR3 loop is CASSLFFREGGRNEKLFF. The CDR3 region has the DNA TGTGCCAGCAGTTTATTCTTCCGGGAGGGCGGCAGGAATGAAAAACTGTTTTTT.

The chain combines TRBV30 with TRBJ2-3; D gene ambiguous. Trimming pared 2 bases from V and 0 bases from J, leaving 6 bases between. This CDR3 spans 13 amino acids. CDR1 is GTSNPN, CDR2 SVGIG, per germline (reference sequence). The CDR3 is CAWSPGSTDTQYF. In nucleotides, the CDR3 is TGTGCCTGGAGTCCAGGTAGCACAGATACGCAGTATTTT.

Points on this clone: A junction boundary mismatches the germline segment, possibly from a read error. This chain joins TRBV7-9 and TRBJ1-1; the match to TRBD1 covers 7 bases. Germline loops: CDR1 SEHNR, CDR2 FQNEAQ (reference sequence). This CDR3 has 15 residues. The CDR3 loop is CSSSLTGQMNTEAFF. The CDR3 nucleotides are TGTTCCAGCAGCTTAACGGGACAGATGAACACTGAAGCTTTCTTT.

This clone showed up just a few times. The CDR3 DNA reads TGTGCCAGCAGCCCCGGGACTAGCGGGAGTTTCGTAGAGACCCAGTACTTC. Its translation is CASSPGTSGSFVETQYF. V gene TRBV7-3 combines with J gene TRBJ2-5; 14 bases match TRBD2. Germline V gene data show CDR1 as SGHTA and CDR2 as FQGTGA. The CDR3 has 17 amino acids. Unmatched junction bases numbered 9, after V lost 5 bases and J lost 4 bases.

The chain uses TRBV29-1 and TRBJ1-3, with D perhaps matching TRBD1 (5 bases). CDR3 length equals 14 residues. Trimming took off 7 bases at V and 3 bases at J, with 16 bases between the two ends. The germline gives CDR1 SQVTM, CDR2 ANQGSEA. The CDR3 is CSAWRGIDGNTIYF. The CDR3 DNA reads as TGCAGCGCCTGGCGGGGGATTGATGGAAACACCATATATTTT.

This clone was seen only once. J is TRBJ2-3 and V is TRBV5-6, with unresolved D. The CDR3 consists of 15 residues. Germline-derived CDR1 and CDR2 are SGHDT and YYEEEE. Trimming took 4 bases from V and 0 from J, leaving 12 bases between them. CDR3 DNA sequence: TGTGCCAGCAGCCCTTGGGTAGCTAGCACAGATACGCAGTATTTT. Protein sequence: CASSPWVASTDTQYF.

The genes are TRBV28 and TRBJ2-5; possibly TRBD2 for D (6 bases). Germline V gene sequence: CDR1 MDHEN, CDR2 SYDVKM. The germline V and J ends were trimmed by 5 bases and 0 bases, with 25 bases remaining between them. This CDR3 region has 19 residues. This chain's CDR3 is CASSPDPGGGDQYQETQYF. The CDR3 DNA reads as TGTGCCAGCAGTCCTGACCCCGGAGGAGGGGACCAATACCAAGAGACCCAGTACTTC.

The chain links TRBV6-4 to TRBJ1-1; 9 bases fit TRBD1. V gave up 8 bases and J gave up 5 bases; unmatched junction bases: 12. The CDR3 totals 15 residues. The germline V gene encodes CDR1 MRHNA and CDR2 SNTAGT. CDR3 nucleotide sequence: TGTGCCAGCCGCCTCCCGGACAGGGGAACGACTGAAGCTTTCTTT. Protein: CASRLPDRGTTEAFF.